Listed here is a single T cell receptor beta chain. Antigen unknown. A single record per CDR3 protein comes from TCRdb applying MiXCR to the RT-PCR reads. Among 550,000 to 800,000 distinct CDR3 sequences listed, about 15% were seen once. The data belong to a study of response to subunit inactivated influenza vaccine. Findings and limits, study-wide: T cells newly recruited by each seasonal influenza vaccination are few, the authors suggested.

The germline gives CDR1 SGHDN, CDR2 FVKESK. Trimming removed 4 bases from V and 14 bases from J; junction bases left unmatched: 10. The CDR3 consists of 13 residues. This rearrangement joins TRBV14 to TRBJ1-4; 7 nucleotides line up with TRBD1. This sample comprised PBMCs from blood, obtained 14 days before vaccination. This sequence was found in a man aged 45-65 years who received an inactivated influenza vaccine. The CDR3 region has the DNA TGTGCCAGCAGCCGGGACCTCAGGGGGAGTCTGTTTTTT. As protein: CASSRDLRGSLFF.